These 28 T cell receptor beta chains were sequenced from one sample in a study of human T cells and chemical hapten exposure. TCRdb used MiXCR to reprocess the RACE reads, holding one entry per CDR3 protein. The table lists approximately 82,000 distinct CDR3 sequences, approximately 7% of them singletons. Specified time point: patch test 2, 6 weeks after DPC sensitization. Treatment meaning: therapeutic diphenylcyclopropenone sensitization with weekly scalp DPC. Sequencing was performed on whole blood, taken in connection with sensitization to the hapten diphenylcyclopropenone (DPC). These TCRs come from a woman in her twenties or thirties with alopecia areata. Some clones in this sample may be carry-over from other donors' samples.

The genes are TRBV5-1 and TRBJ1-2; D is undetermined. Germline V lookup: CDR1 SGHRS, CDR2 YFSETQ. The CDR3 totals 15 residues. Trimming pared 3 bases from V and 4 bases from J, leaving 16 bases between. CDR3 nucleotides: TGCGCCAGCAGCTCGACCGCTGACGATACCTATGGCTACACCTTC. Translated, it gives CASSSTADDTYGYTF.

This clonotype has a count of ten or more. The chain employs TRBV20-1 and TRBJ2-5; D ambiguous. The germline CDR1 and CDR2 sequences are DFQATT and SNEGSKA (reference sequence). The length of the CDR3 is 11 residues. In DNA form, the CDR3 reads TGCAGCGCAACACGCAAAGAGACCCAGTACTTC. This sequence encodes CSATRKETQYF.

This clonotype was found a few times. This chain uses TRBV5-1 with TRBJ2-5, with 8 positions matching TRBD1. The germline V gene encodes CDR1 SGHRS and CDR2 YFSETQ. V gave up 2 bases and J gave up 4 bases; unmatched junction bases: 4. This CDR3 region has 14 residues. The CDR3 bases are TGCGCCAGCAGCTTATCCAGGGGGCGAGAGACCCAGTACTTC. This encodes CASSLSRGRETQYF. The full variable domain, completed using reference TRBV5-1 and TRBJ2-5, is KAGVTQTPRYLIKTRGQQVTLSCSPISGHRSVSWYQQTPGQGLQFLFEYFSETQRNKGNFPGRFSGRQFSNSRSEMNVSTLELGDSALYLCASSLSRGRETQYFGPGTRLLVL.

This chain connects TRBV3-1 to TRBJ2-1, with D uncertain. The germline CDR1 and CDR2 sequences are LGHDT and YNNKEL (reference sequence). Trimming took off 5 bases at V and 6 bases at J, with 14 bases between the two ends. The CDR3 runs 14 residues. The CDR3 sequence is CASSAVQFPNEQFF. The CDR3 coding sequence is TGTGCCAGCAGCGCAGTCCAATTTCCCAATGAGCAGTTCTTC.

This clonotype was counted only a few times. V usage is TRBV6-8 and J usage is TRBJ1-1; maybe TRBD1 (6 bases). Germline V gives CDR1 MNHGY, CDR2 SAAAGT. The CDR3 spans 15 residues. V lost 8 bases to trimming and J lost 0 bases, with 16 bases between them. The CDR3 sequence: CASSWTTGMNTEAFF. Here the CDR3 DNA reads TGTGCCAGCTCCTGGACCACAGGGATGAACACTGAAGCTTTCTTT.

This clonotype was observed at least ten times. The chain carries TRBV10-3 and TRBJ1-4, with a weak D call TRBD1 (6 bases). This CDR3 spans 15 amino acids. Germline lookup yields CDR1 ENHRY and CDR2 SYGVKD. V was cut by 5 bases and J by 7 bases, with 17 bases left in between. The CDR3 DNA follows: TGTGCCATCAGTCCTAGGGACACTTCCGGTGAAAAACTGTTTTTT. Translation gives CAISPRDTSGEKLFF.

At least ten counts were recorded for this clonotype. CDR3 sequence: CASSPYGESSGNTIYF. CDR3 nucleotide sequence: TGTGCCAGCAGCCCGTACGGGGAGAGCTCTGGAAACACCATATATTTT. The genes are TRBV7-8 and TRBJ1-3; D is ambiguous. V lost 5 bases and J lost 0, with 14 bases in between. CDR1 and CDR2 from the germline V gene are SGHVS and FQNEAQ. The CDR3 totals 16 residues.

This clonotype was seen at least ten times. The chain recombines TRBV6-1 with TRBJ2-5; D may be TRBD1 or TRBD2 (6 bases each). CDR3 size: 13 residues. In germline, CDR1 is MNHNS, CDR2 SASEGT. V was pared by 3 bases and J by 5 bases, with 10 bases between. This CDR3 reads CASSEGGLETQYF. The DNA of the CDR3 is TGTGCCAGCAGTGAGGGGGGCTTGGAGACCCAGTACTTC.

In its sample, this clonotype was seen a few times. The chain has TRBV20-1 and TRBJ1-5; D call uncertain. CDR3 length equals 12 residues. Deletions cut 1 base from V and 4 bases from J, with 5 bases between. CDR1 is DFQATT and CDR2 is SNEGSKA in the germline V gene (reference sequence). The CDR3 DNA sequence: TGCAGTGCTAGAGGGCAGAATCAGCCCCAGCATTTT. Protein sequence: CSARGQNQPQHF.

Ten or more counts support this clonotype. V gene TRBV29-1 combines with J gene TRBJ1-1; D is perhaps TRBD1 (6 bases). V dropped 6 bases and J dropped 4 bases, with 9 bases sitting between them. Germline CDR1 reads SQVTM; CDR2 reads ANQGSEA. The CDR3 is 11 residues long. The CDR3 nucleotides are TGCAGCGTAAGACAGGCCACTGAAGCTTTCTTT. Residues: CSVRQATEAFF. Using reference TRBV29-1 and TRBJ1-1 for the parts outside the CDR3, the full variable domain is SAVISQKPSRDICQRGTSLTIQCQVDSQVTMMFWYRQQPGQSLTLIATANQGSEATYESGFVIDKFPISRPNLTFSTLTVSNMSPEDSSIYLCSVRQATEAFFGQGTRLTVV.

A word on this clonotype: A read error may be the cause here, since a much bigger clone is one base away. The gene calls are TRBV5-8 and TRBJ2-4; D gene ambiguous. Germline CDR1 reads SGHTS; CDR2 reads YDEGEE. The CDR3 is 12 amino acids. The CDR3 DNA reads as TGTGCCAGCACTGGTTCTAAAAACATTCTGTACTTC. Protein sequence: CASTGSKNILYF.

This clonotype has just a few counts. J is TRBJ1-5 and V is TRBV5-5; the D gene is possibly TRBD1 (6 bases). This CDR3 region has 14 residues. V was cut by 4 bases and J by 4 bases, with 12 bases left in between. The V gene's germline CDR1 is SGHKS and CDR2 YYEKEE (reference sequence). The CDR3 reads CASSRNRANQPQHF. The CDR3 nucleotides read TGTGCCAGCAGCCGTAACAGGGCGAATCAGCCCCAGCATTTT. The full variable domain, its missing parts supplied by reference TRBV5-5 and TRBJ1-5, is DAGVTQSPTHLIKTRGQQVTLRCSPISGHKSVSWYQQVLGQGPQFIFQYYEKEERGRGNFPDRFSARQFPNYSSELNVNALLLGDSALYLCASSRNRANQPQHFGDGTRLSIL.

Many counts were recorded for this clonotype. The genes are TRBV7-9 and TRBJ2-3; D is unresolved. In germline, CDR1 is SEHNR, CDR2 FQNEAQ (reference sequence). V was trimmed by 1 base and J by 2 bases, leaving 13 bases between them. The length of the CDR3 is 16 residues. This CDR3 is CASSLGLDGNTDTQYF. DNA for the CDR3: TGTGCCAGCAGCTTAGGGCTTGACGGCAACACAGATACGCAGTATTTT.

This clonotype was detected many times. This chain uses TRBV3-1 with TRBJ2-2; 7 nucleotides line up with TRBD2. The V and J ends lost 4 bases and 4 bases, in that order; junction bases with no gene match: 3. This CDR3 has 14 residues. CDR1 is LGHDT and CDR2 is YNNKEL in the germline V gene (reference sequence). The DNA of the CDR3 is TGTGCCAGCAGCCGGGGAGGGGTCACCGGGGAGCTGTTTTTT. Translating it yields CASSRGGVTGELFF.

In this sample, this clonotype turned up many times. V is TRBV20-1 and J is TRBJ2-5; 7 nucleotides match TRBD1. V lost 5 bases, J lost 5 bases, and 8 bases stayed unmatched. The germline CDR1 and CDR2 sequences are DFQATT and SNEGSKA (reference sequence). The CDR3 runs to 13 residues. CDR3 nucleotides: TGCAGTGCTCCCACAGGGGTAGGGGAGACCCAGTACTTC. It is translated as CSAPTGVGETQYF.

This clonotype was seen at least ten times. The chain has TRBV18 and TRBJ1-1; no clear D. CDR3 length equals 15 residues. V was clipped by 3 bases and J by 0 bases, with 11 bases between them. Germline CDR1 and CDR2: KGHSH and LQKENI. The CDR3 DNA follows: TGTGCCAGCTCACCCGTGAACCAAATGAACACTGAAGCTTTCTTT. Translated: CASSPVNQMNTEAFF.

This clonotype was seen many times. This chain uses TRBV7-8 with TRBJ1-3, with a weak D call TRBD1 (5 bases). V shed 5 bases and J shed 0 bases, with 14 bases lying between them. Germline CDR1 SGHVS, CDR2 FQNEAQ. The CDR3 is made up of 16 amino acids. CDR3 sequence reads: CASSPRGTNSGNTIYF. As DNA, the CDR3 is TGTGCCAGCAGCCCCCGCGGGACCAACTCTGGAAACACCATATATTTT.

There are many counts of this clonotype. The genes are TRBV20-1 and TRBJ1-4; TRBD1 matches 8 bases. With V trimmed by 6 bases and J by 7 bases, 7 bases remained unmatched. Germline-derived CDR1 and CDR2 are DFQATT and SNEGSKA (reference sequence). The CDR3 consists of 13 residues. The CDR3 spells CSASQGALEKLFF. CDR3 in DNA: TGCAGTGCCAGCCAGGGGGCGCTTGAAAAACTGTTTTTT.

This clonotype came up a few times. The chain is built from TRBV7-2 and TRBJ1-5; weak D call: TRBD1 (5 bases). Germline-derived CDR1 and CDR2 are SGHTA and FQGNSA. The CDR3 has 16 residues. The germline V and J ends were trimmed by 3 bases and 2 bases, with 14 bases remaining between them. CDR3 protein: CASSFLQGAGNQPQHF. CDR3 nucleotide sequence: TGTGCCAGCAGCTTCCTGCAGGGCGCGGGCAATCAGCCCCAGCATTTT. Drawing the rest from reference TRBV7-2 and TRBJ1-5, the complete variable domain is GAGVSQSPSNKVTEKGKDVELRCDPISGHTALYWYRQSLGQGLEFLIYFQGNSAPDKSGLPSDRFSAERTGGSVSTLTIQRTQQEDSAVYLCASSFLQGAGNQPQHFGDGTRLSIL.

This chain joins TRBV23-1 and TRBJ1-5; D remains unclear. TRBV23-1 is marked as an open reading frame, function uncertain. The germline V and J ends were trimmed by 2 bases and 4 bases, with 21 bases remaining between them. The CDR3 is 18 amino acids. The CDR3 nucleotides are TGCGCCAGCAGTCAAAGAGTGGGCGCGCACAAACCTAATCAGCCCCAGCATTTT. The encoded protein is CASSQRVGAHKPNQPQHF.

This clonotype was recorded at least ten times. The chain employs TRBV18 and TRBJ1-1, with D tentatively TRBD1 (6 bases). V lost 0 bases to trimming and J lost 1 base, with 12 bases between them. There are 16 residues in the CDR3. CDR1 is KGHSH, CDR2 LQKENI, per germline. CDR3 nucleotide sequence: TGTGCCAGCTCACCACCATCCAGGACAGCGAACACTGAAGCTTTCTTT. Encoded protein: CASSPPSRTANTEAFF.

The chain joins TRBV5-1 to TRBJ2-1, with unresolved D. The CDR3 consists of 16 residues. The V end was cut by 0 bases, the J end by 3 bases, with 13 bases between. Germline values: CDR1 SGHRS, CDR2 YFSETQ. CDR3 residues: CASSLALLGNYNEQFF. The CDR3 DNA is TGCGCCAGCAGCTTGGCGTTGCTCGGTAACTACAATGAGCAGTTCTTC.

This rearrangement joins TRBV15 to TRBJ2-1; TRBD2 matches at 8 bases. The J segment lost 5 bases and the V segment lost 3 bases, leaving 9 bases of the junction unmatched. Germline assignment: CDR1 LNHNV and CDR2 YYDKDF (reference sequence). This CDR3 is built from 16 residues. As DNA, the CDR3 is TGTGCCACCAGCAGCCCCCGGGGACTAGATCACAATGAGCAGTTCTTC. This gives the protein CATSSPRGLDHNEQFF.

This clonotype was detected only a few times. The chain links TRBV7-9 to TRBJ1-5; D is unresolved. V lost 3 bases and J 4 bases, leaving 4 bases between the germline ends. The CDR3 covers 12 residues. Germline V gene sequence: CDR1 SEHNR, CDR2 FQNEAQ (reference sequence). The CDR3 nucleotides are TGTGCCAGCAGCTTCCTGAATCAGCCCCAGCATTTT. Protein sequence: CASSFLNQPQHF.

This clonotype was found many times. The chain recombines TRBV6-6 with TRBJ2-7; TRBD2 is a possible D gene (6 bases). V was pared by 8 bases and J by 7 bases, with 18 bases between. The germline V gene encodes CDR1 MNHNY and CDR2 SVGAGI (reference sequence). The CDR3 has 13 amino acids. This CDR3 reads CASLTSRAGEQYF. The CDR3 nucleotides are TGTGCCAGCTTGACATCCCGGGCGGGGGAGCAGTACTTC.

This clonotype has a count of ten or more. This rearrangement joins TRBV20-1 to TRBJ1-4, with TRBD1 matching over 9 bases. With 5 bases clipped from V and 7 bases from J, the junction kept 5 bases outside the gene matches. This CDR3 has 13 residues. Germline V gene data show CDR1 as DFQATT and CDR2 as SNEGSKA (reference sequence). The CDR3 coding sequence is TGCAGTGCTGGGAGGGGACAGGGTGAAAAACTGTTTTTT. Its protein product is CSAGRGQGEKLFF.

This chain uses TRBV5-4 with TRBJ1-2; 12 nucleotides align to TRBD1. Germline V lookup: CDR1 SGHNT, CDR2 YYREEE (reference sequence). The ends lost 0 bases at V and 4 bases at J; junction bases unmatched: 7. This CDR3 has 17 amino acids. The CDR3 reads CASSLAGGTGGGYGYTF. Written as DNA, the CDR3 is TGTGCCAGCAGCTTGGCCGGTGGGACAGGGGGCGGCTATGGCTACACCTTC.

In this sample, this clonotype turned up many times. V is TRBV7-9 and J is TRBJ2-1; D gene uncertain. CDR1 is SEHNR, CDR2 FQNEAQ, per germline (reference sequence). This CDR3 contains 11 residues. The V end was cut by 2 bases, the J end by 8 bases, with 4 bases between. CDR3 DNA: TGTGCCAGCAGCTTATCCCATGAGCAGTTCTTC. Protein sequence: CASSLSHEQFF.